One sample yielded the 21 T cell receptor beta chains listed below, sequenced in a study of T-cell memory formation after mild COVID-19. TCRdb fed the 5' RACE reads into MiXCR, producing one record per CDR3 protein. The data show more than 250,000 distinct CDR3 sequences, 16% seen once. Sequences were obtained from PBMCs or a T cell subset sorted from them (not recorded which). These receptors originate from a man younger than 35 who had mild COVID-19 (a few samples of this study predate the infection). Cell type and time point are not known.

This clonotype has a handful of counts. This chain links TRBV10-3 with TRBJ2-3, with 8 bases lining up with TRBD2. V lost 4 bases and J lost 4; bases outside the gene matches: 7. The CDR3 has 15 residues. Germline lookup yields CDR1 ENHRY and CDR2 SYGVKD. The CDR3, as DNA: TGTGCCATCAGTGGCCTCGGGGGGGGCGCAGATACGCAGTATTTT. This translates into CAISGLGGGADTQYF.

This clonotype was seen a few times. The V call is TRBV10-2, the J call TRBJ2-5, with D uncertain. CDR1 WSHSY and CDR2 SAAADI come from the germline V gene. The germline V and J ends were trimmed by 3 bases and 0 bases, with 14 bases remaining between them. The CDR3 consists of 16 residues. This chain's CDR3 is CASSDQSLPYQETQYF. CDR3 bases: TGCGCCAGCAGTGATCAGAGTCTCCCGTACCAAGAGACCCAGTACTTC.

This clonotype was observed a handful of times. V usage is TRBV3-1 and J usage is TRBJ2-7; D might be TRBD1 (5 bases). This CDR3 contains 12 residues. Per germline, CDR1 LGHDT and CDR2 YNNKEL (reference sequence). The V and J ends lost 3 bases and 6 bases respectively, with 9 bases between them. CDR3 residues: CASSQTEGEQYF. CDR3 coding DNA: TGTGCCAGCAGCCAGACAGAAGGCGAGCAGTACTTC.

This clonotype was counted at least ten times. CDR3 sequence reads: CASSYSSGGNEQFF. Here the CDR3 DNA reads TGTGCCAGCAGTTACTCTAGCGGGGGGAATGAGCAGTTCTTC. The chain combines TRBV6-2 or TRBV6-3 with TRBJ2-1; 10 nucleotides agree with TRBD2. The trim removed 0 bases at V and 7 bases at J, leaving 0 bases unmatched. Germline CDR1 and CDR2: MNHEY and SVGEGT. The CDR3 totals 14 residues.

This clonotype was seen a few times. The V and J genes are TRBV5-1 and TRBJ2-5; 7 bases map to TRBD1. Trimming removed 4 bases from V and 1 base from J; junction bases left unmatched: 4. The CDR3 runs 14 residues. CDR1 is SGHRS, CDR2 YFSETQ, per germline. The CDR3, as DNA: TGCGCCAGCAGCCCCTGGGACAGCCAAGAGACCCAGTACTTC. It specifies CASSPWDSQETQYF.

This clonotype was seen a few times. V is TRBV10-3 and J is TRBJ1-1; the D gene is possibly TRBD1 (6 bases). With 5 bases removed from V and 5 bases from J, the gap between germline ends came to 15 bases. The CDR3 sequence is 14 residues long. CDR1 and CDR2 (germline): ENHRY, SYGVKD. The CDR3 loop reads CAISQGQLGTEAFF. The CDR3 DNA follows: TGTGCCATCAGTCAAGGACAGTTGGGGACTGAAGCTTTCTTT.

The genes are TRBV7-9 and TRBJ2-5; no reliable D call. CDR3 length: 13 amino acids. Germline assignment: CDR1 SEHNR and CDR2 FQNEAQ (reference sequence). V was trimmed by 5 bases and J by 0 bases, leaving 7 bases between them. The CDR3 bases are TGTGCCAGCAGCCCACGGGACCAAGAGACCCAGTACTTC. It translates to CASSPRDQETQYF.

This clonotype was counted between two and nine times. The chain recombines TRBV7-9 with TRBJ1-1, with D unclear. V gave up 5 bases and J gave up 1 base, with 11 bases separating them. CDR1 SEHNR and CDR2 FQNEAQ come from the germline V gene (reference sequence). This CDR3 contains 14 residues. This chain's CDR3 is CASSGGVRNTEAFF. CDR3 coding DNA: TGTGCCAGCAGCGGAGGAGTTAGGAACACTGAAGCTTTCTTT.

The table lists this clonotype with a few counts. CDR3 region: CSVVGYNEQFF. In DNA form, the CDR3 reads TGCAGCGTTGTGGGGTACAATGAGCAGTTCTTC. The chain is built from TRBV29-1 and TRBJ2-1; no clear D gene. The CDR3 is made up of 11 amino acids. The germline V gene encodes CDR1 SQVTM and CDR2 ANQGSEA. Trimming stripped 4 bases from V and 4 bases from J, with 5 bases between.

This clonotype has more than one count but fewer than ten. The genes are TRBV6-2 or TRBV6-3 and TRBJ1-1; no clear D gene. This CDR3 is built from 13 residues. Trimming removed 4 bases at V and 6 bases at J, with 12 bases between. CDR1 and CDR2 (germline): MNHEY, SVGEGT. CDR3: CASSLGRAAEAFF. The DNA for the CDR3 is TGTGCCAGCAGTTTAGGGAGGGCGGCTGAAGCTTTCTTT.

The gene calls are TRBV11-3 and TRBJ2-1; weak D call: TRBD2 (5 bases). Per germline, CDR1 SGHNT and CDR2 YENEEA. V was cut by 2 bases and J by 5 bases, with 10 bases left in between. This CDR3 comprises 14 residues. The chain's CDR3 is CASSLSWGDNEQFF. CDR3 DNA: TGTGCCAGCAGCTTAAGCTGGGGAGACAATGAGCAGTTCTTC.

This chain uses TRBV20-1 with TRBJ2-1, with 9 bases lining up with TRBD1. J was trimmed by 7 bases and V by 1 base; bases with no gene match: 2. CDR1 and CDR2 from the germline V gene are DFQATT and SNEGSKA (reference sequence). CDR3 length: 13 residues. The CDR3, as DNA: TGCAGTGCTAGAGGGACAGGGGTTAATGAGCAGTTCTTC. Protein sequence: CSARGTGVNEQFF.

This clonotype was observed at least ten times. The chain links TRBV9 to TRBJ2-3; no clear D. CDR3 length equals 13 residues. V was pared by 2 bases and J by 2 bases, with 6 bases between. Germline CDR1 reads SGDLS; CDR2 reads YYNGEE. CDR3 in amino acids: CASSVLNTDTQYF. The CDR3 region has the DNA TGTGCCAGCAGCGTCCTAAACACAGATACGCAGTATTTT.

In nucleotides, the CDR3 is TGTGCCAGCGGCGGAATTGCGAACACCGGGGAGCTGTTTTTT. This translates into CASGGIANTGELFF. The chain links TRBV7-6 to TRBJ2-2, with unresolved D. V gave up 8 bases and J gave up 0 bases, with 10 bases separating them. CDR1 and CDR2 (germline): SGHVS, FNYEAQ. The CDR3 has 14 amino acids.

The chain has TRBV12-3 or TRBV12-4 and TRBJ2-2; no clear D gene. V lost 5 bases, J lost 0 bases, and 10 bases lay in between. This CDR3 spans 15 amino acids. The CDR3 is CASSLGSPNTGELFF. CDR3 nucleotide sequence: TGTGCCAGCAGTCTAGGGTCACCGAACACCGGGGAGCTGTTTTTT.

This clonotype was picked up a small number of times. V usage is TRBV20-1 and J usage is TRBJ2-1, with D possibly TRBD1 on 5 matching bases. The CDR3 totals 15 residues. The germline CDR1 and CDR2 sequences are DFQATT and SNEGSKA (reference sequence). With 3 bases removed from V and 1 base from J, the gap between germline ends came to 13 bases. The DNA for the CDR3 is TGCAGTGCTAGGGGGCTAGAGGAATCCTACAATGAGCAGTTCTTC. Its translation: CSARGLEESYNEQFF.

There are a few counts of this clonotype. The chain combines TRBV7-8 with TRBJ2-7, with a weak D call TRBD1 (5 bases). The V gene's germline CDR1 is SGHVS and CDR2 FQNEAQ. This CDR3 comprises 14 residues. V lost 0 bases, J lost 6 bases, and 12 bases lay in between. CDR3 amino acids: CASSLARAGLEQYV. Here the CDR3 DNA reads TGTGCCAGCAGCTTAGCTAGGGCAGGGCTCGAGCAGTACGTC.

This clonotype was seen only a few times. The chain carries TRBV7-9 and TRBJ2-7, with D unresolved. Germline assignment: CDR1 SEHNR and CDR2 FQNEAQ (reference sequence). V lost 4 bases, J lost 0 bases, and 13 bases lay in between. This CDR3 has 15 residues. CDR3 sequence (DNA): TGTGCCAGCAGCTCCGATGAAGGCCACTCCTACGAGCAGTACTTC. Amino acid sequence: CASSSDEGHSYEQYF.

The chain recombines TRBV6-5 with TRBJ2-3, with TRBD1 matching 7 bases. The length of the CDR3 is 13 residues. CDR1 and CDR2 (germline): MNHEY, SVGAGI. After removal of 4 bases from V and 7 bases from J, the junction contained 5 bases not matched to a gene. DNA of the CDR3: TGTGCCAGCAGTTGGTGGACAGGAAATACGCAGTATTTT. Encoded protein: CASSWWTGNTQYF.

This chain joins TRBV5-5 and TRBJ1-1; D gene ambiguous. The CDR3 spans 13 residues. V was cut by 4 bases and J by 11 bases, with 18 bases left in between. Germline loops: CDR1 SGHKS, CDR2 YYEKEE (reference sequence). The CDR3 bases are TGTGCCAGCAGCCAGCCGGCACCCTCGGGCGCTTTCTTT. It codes for CASSQPAPSGAFF.

This clonotype was counted between two and nine times. The rearrangement joins TRBV20-1 to TRBJ1-2; tentatively, D is TRBD1 (5 bases). Germline CDR1 is DFQATT and CDR2 is SNEGSKA (reference sequence). Deletions cut 2 bases from V and 2 bases from J, with 12 bases between. This CDR3 contains 14 residues. CDR3 amino acids: CSARIRGGNYGYTF. DNA of the CDR3: TGCAGTGCTAGAATTCGGGGGGGGAACTATGGCTACACCTTC.